This paragraph reports one T cell receptor beta chain. As originally analysed: Counts of nucleated cells, estimated from reference gene primer amplification, were obtained. Method: immunoSEQ multiplex PCR; TCRdb's copy keeps in-frame clones and lacks some. The V and J calls and the clone size are those of that table, but D and trimming were determined from the DNA. The repertoire holds 140,000 or so clones, with 60% to 85% as singletons. The data stem from a study of blood T cell repertoires in COVID-19. Turning to the study itself: T cells, B-cell-depleted T cells, or PBMCs provided the cDNA or gDNA that served as material.

The germline V gene has CDR1 SNHLY and CDR2 FYNNEI. Trimming left V 2 bases short and J 10 bases short, with 15 bases between. This CDR3 has 15 residues. Material: peripheral blood. The TCR originated in a man aged 50-59 years with active or convalescent COVID-19. V and J are TRBV2 and TRBJ1-6, with D uncertain. The CDR3 DNA reads as TGTGCCAGCAGTGAATTAGGGCGGGAGGAGTCACCCCTCCACTTT. It yields the protein CASSELGREESPLHF.